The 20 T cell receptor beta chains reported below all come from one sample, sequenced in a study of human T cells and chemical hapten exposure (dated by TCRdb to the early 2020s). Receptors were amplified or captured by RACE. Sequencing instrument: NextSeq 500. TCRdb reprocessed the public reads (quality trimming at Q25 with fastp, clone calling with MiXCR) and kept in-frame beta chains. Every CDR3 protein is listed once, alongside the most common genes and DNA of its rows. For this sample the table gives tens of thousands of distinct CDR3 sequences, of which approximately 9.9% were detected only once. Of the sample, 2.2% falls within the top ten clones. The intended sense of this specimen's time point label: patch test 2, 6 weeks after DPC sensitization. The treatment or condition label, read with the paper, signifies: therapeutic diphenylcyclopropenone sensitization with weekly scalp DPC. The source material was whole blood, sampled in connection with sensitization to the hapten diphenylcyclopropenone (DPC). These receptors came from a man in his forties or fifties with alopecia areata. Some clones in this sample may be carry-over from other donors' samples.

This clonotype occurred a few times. The chain's CDR3 is CASSTYSGVETQYF. The CDR3 DNA follows: TGTGCCAGCAGCACCTACTCCGGGGTAGAGACCCAGTACTTC. The rearrangement uses TRBV9 and TRBJ2-5; D might be TRBD2 (5 bases). This CDR3 is built from 14 residues. Trimming removed 4 bases from V and 4 bases from J, with 14 bases in between. From germline, CDR1 is SGDLS and CDR2 YYNGEE.

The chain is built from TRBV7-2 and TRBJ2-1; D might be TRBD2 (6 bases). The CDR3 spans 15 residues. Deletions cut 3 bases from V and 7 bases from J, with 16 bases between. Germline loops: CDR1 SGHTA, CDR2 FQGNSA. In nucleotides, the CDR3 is TGTGCCAGCAGCTTGAGGAGGGAGTCCGGAAATGAGCAGTTCTTC. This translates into CASSLRRESGNEQFF. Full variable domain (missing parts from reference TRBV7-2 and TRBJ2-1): GAGVSQSPSNKVTEKGKDVELRCDPISGHTALYWYRQSLGQGLEFLIYFQGNSAPDKSGLPSDRFSAERTGGSVSTLTIQRTQQEDSAVYLCASSLRRESGNEQFFGPGTRLTVL.

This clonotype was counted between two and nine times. Here the CDR3 reads CASSSDRIGHSPLHF. CDR3 nucleotides: TGCGCCAGCAGCTCGGATCGCATAGGGCATTCACCCCTCCACTTT. The J gene is TRBJ1-6, the V gene TRBV5-1; no definite D call. The V gene lost 3 bases and the J gene lost 8 bases, with 15 bases spanning the gap. Germline loops: CDR1 SGHRS, CDR2 YFSETQ. The CDR3 extends over 15 amino acids.

The CDR3 reads CASSFGSGSRTGELFF. The CDR3 DNA is TGTGCCAGCAGCTTTGGCAGCGGGAGTCGCACCGGGGAGCTGTTTTTT. The chain links TRBV5-6 to TRBJ2-2; 8 positions match TRBD2. Losses at the gene ends were 2 bases for V and 4 bases for J; bases not matched to a gene: 7. The germline V gene encodes CDR1 SGHDT and CDR2 YYEEEE. The CDR3 loop spans 16 amino acids.

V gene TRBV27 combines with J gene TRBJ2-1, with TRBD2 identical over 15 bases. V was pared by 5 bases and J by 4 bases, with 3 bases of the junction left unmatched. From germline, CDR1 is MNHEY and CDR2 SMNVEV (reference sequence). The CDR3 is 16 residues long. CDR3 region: CASSTGTSGRYNEQFF. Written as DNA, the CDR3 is TGTGCCAGCAGTACAGGGACTAGCGGGAGGTACAATGAGCAGTTCTTC.

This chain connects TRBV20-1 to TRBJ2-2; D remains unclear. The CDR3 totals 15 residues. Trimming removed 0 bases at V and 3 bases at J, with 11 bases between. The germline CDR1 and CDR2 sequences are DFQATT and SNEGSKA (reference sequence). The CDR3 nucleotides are TGCAGTGCTAGAGATCCCGAGGTGTACACCGGGGAGCTGTTTTTT. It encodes CSARDPEVYTGELFF.

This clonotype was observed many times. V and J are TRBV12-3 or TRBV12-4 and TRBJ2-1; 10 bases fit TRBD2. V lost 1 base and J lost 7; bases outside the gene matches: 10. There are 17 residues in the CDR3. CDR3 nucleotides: TGTGCCAGCAGTTTAGTTCTGGGGAGCGGGAGGGGGAATGAGCAGTTCTTC. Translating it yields CASSLVLGSGRGNEQFF.

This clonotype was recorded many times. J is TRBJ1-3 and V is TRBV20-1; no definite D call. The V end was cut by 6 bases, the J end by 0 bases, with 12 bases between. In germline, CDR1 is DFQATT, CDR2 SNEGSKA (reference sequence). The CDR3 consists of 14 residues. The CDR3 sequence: CSALPDNSGNTIYF. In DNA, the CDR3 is TGCAGTGCGTTACCGGATAACTCTGGAAACACCATATATTTT.

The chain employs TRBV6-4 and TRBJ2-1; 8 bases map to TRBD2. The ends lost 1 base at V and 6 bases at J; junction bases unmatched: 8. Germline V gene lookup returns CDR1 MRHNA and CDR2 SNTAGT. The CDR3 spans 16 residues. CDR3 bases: TGTGCCAGCAGTGACTTTGGGACGGGAGGGCTCAATGAGCAGTTCTTC. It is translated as CASSDFGTGGLNEQFF.

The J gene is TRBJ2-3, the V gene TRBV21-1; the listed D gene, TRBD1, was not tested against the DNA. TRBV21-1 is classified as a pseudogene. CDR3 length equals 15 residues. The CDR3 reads CASSNTTGGEDTQYF. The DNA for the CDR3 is TGTGCCAGCAGCAATACAACAGGGGGCGAAGATACGCAGTATTTT.

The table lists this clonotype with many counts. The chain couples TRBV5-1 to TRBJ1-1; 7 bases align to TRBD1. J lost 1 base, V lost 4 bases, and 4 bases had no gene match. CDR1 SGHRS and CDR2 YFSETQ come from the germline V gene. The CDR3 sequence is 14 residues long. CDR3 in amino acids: CASSTGQENTEAFF. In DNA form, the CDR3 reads TGCGCCAGCAGCACTGGACAGGAGAACACTGAAGCTTTCTTT.

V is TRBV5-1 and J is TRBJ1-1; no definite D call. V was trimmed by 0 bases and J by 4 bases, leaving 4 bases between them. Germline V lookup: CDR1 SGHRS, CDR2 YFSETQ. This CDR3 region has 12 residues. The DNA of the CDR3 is TGCGCCAGCAGCTTGGTGGCCACTGAAGCTTTCTTT. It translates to CASSLVATEAFF.

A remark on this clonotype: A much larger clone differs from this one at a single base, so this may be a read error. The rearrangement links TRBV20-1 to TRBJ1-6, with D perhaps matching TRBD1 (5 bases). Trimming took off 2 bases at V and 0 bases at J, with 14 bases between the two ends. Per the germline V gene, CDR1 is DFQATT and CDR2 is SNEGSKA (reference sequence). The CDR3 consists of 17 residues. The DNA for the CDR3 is TGCAGTGCTAGACCCGGACATTCGAGCTCCTATAATTCACCCCTCCACTTT. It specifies CSARPGHSSSYNSPLHF.

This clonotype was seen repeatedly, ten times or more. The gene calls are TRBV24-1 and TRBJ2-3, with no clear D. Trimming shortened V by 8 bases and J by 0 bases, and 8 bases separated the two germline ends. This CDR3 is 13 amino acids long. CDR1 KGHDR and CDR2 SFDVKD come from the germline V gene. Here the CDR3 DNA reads TGTGCCACCACCGGACCCAGCACAGATACGCAGTATTTT. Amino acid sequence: CATTGPSTDTQYF.

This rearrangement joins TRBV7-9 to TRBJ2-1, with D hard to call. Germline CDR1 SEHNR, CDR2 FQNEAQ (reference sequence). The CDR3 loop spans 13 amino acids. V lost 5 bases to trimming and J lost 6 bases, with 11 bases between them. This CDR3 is CASSPRATNEQFF. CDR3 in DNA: TGTGCCAGCAGCCCCCGGGCGACCAATGAGCAGTTCTTC.

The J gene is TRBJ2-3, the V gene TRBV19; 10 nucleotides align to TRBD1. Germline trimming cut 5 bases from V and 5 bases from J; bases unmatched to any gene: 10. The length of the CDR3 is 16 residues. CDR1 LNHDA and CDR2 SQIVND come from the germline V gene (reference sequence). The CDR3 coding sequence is TGTGCCAGTAGTGGAAGACAGGGGGCTATGGGAGATACGCAGTATTTT. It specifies CASSGRQGAMGDTQYF.

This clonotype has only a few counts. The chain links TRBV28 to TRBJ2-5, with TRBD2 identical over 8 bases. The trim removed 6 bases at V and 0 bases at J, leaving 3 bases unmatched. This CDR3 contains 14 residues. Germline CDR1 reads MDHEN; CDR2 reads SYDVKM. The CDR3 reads CASSQLADQETQYF. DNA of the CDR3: TGTGCCAGCAGCCAACTAGCGGACCAAGAGACCCAGTACTTC. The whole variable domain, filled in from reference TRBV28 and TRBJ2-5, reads DVKVTQSSRYLVKRTGEKVFLECVQDMDHENMFWYRQDPGLGLRLIYFSYDVKMKEKGDIPEGYSVSREKKERFSLILESASTNQTSMYLCASSQLADQETQYFGPGTRLLVL.

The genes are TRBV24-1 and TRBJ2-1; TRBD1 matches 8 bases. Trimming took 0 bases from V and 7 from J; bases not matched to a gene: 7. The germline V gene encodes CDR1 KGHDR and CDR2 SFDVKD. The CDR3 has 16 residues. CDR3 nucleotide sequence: TGTGCCACCAGTGATTTGAAGGACAGGGCAATGAATGAGCAGTTCTTC. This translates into CATSDLKDRAMNEQFF.

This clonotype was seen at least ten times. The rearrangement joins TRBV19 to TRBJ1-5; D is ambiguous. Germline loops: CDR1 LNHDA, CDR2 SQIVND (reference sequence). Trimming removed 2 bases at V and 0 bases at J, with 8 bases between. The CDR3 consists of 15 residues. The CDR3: CASSINRVSNQPQHF. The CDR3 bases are TGTGCCAGTAGTATAAATCGTGTTAGCAATCAGCCCCAGCATTTT. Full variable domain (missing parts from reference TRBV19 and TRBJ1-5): DGGITQSPKYLFRKEGQNVTLSCEQNLNHDAMYWYRQDPGQGLRLIYYSQIVNDFQKGDIAEGYSVSREKKESFPLTVTSAQKNPTAFYLCASSINRVSNQPQHFGDGTRLSIL.

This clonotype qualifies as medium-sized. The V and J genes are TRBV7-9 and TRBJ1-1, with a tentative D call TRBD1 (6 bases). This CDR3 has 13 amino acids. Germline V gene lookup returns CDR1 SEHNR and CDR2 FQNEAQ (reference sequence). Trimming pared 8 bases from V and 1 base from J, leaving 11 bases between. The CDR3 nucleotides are TGTGCCAGCGCTCAGACAGGGAACACTGAAGCTTTCTTT. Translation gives CASAQTGNTEAFF.